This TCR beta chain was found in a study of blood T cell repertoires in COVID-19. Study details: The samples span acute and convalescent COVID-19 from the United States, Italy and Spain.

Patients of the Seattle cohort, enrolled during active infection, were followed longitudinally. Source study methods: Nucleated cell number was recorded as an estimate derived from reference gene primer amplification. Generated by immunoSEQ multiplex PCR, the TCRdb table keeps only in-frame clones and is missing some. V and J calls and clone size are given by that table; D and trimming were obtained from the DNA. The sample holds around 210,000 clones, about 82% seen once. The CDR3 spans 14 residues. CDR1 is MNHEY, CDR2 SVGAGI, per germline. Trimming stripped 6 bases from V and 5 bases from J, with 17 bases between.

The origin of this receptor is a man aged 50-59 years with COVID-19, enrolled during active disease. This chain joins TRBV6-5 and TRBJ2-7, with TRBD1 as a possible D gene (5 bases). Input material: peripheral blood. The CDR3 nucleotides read TGTGCCAGCAGCCACAGGACGGACGGCCACGAGCAGTACTTC. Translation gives CASSHRTDGHEQYF.